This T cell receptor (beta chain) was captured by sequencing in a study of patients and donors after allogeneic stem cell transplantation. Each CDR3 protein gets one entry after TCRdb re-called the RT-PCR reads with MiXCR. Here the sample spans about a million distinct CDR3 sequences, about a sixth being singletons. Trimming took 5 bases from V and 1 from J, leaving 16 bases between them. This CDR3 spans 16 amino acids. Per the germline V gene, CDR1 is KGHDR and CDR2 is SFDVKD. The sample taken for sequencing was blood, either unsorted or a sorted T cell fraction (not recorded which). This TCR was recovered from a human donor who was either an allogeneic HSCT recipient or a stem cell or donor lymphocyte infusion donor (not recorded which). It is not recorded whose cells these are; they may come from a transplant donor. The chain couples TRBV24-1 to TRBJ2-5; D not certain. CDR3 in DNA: TGTGCCACCAGTGTGTTTAAAAACTCGTTCCAAGAGACCCAGTACTTC. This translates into CATSVFKNSFQETQYF.